Listed below are T cell receptor beta chains from one sample, sequenced in a study of T-cell reconstitution after alpha-beta-depleted transplantation in children. In TCRdb, the PCR reads were re-called with MiXCR into one record per CDR3 protein. The sample carries about 180,000 distinct CDR3 sequences, over 8.5% recorded once. The sample here was PBMCs, taken before TCRalphabeta/CD19-depleted stem cell transplant. Receptors originate from a boy between 2 and 10 years old with acute myeloid leukemia, due to receive a stem cell transplant. The CDR3 runs from the conserved cysteine through the conserved F or W. The D gene is left open where the match is weak. Some rows mark clone size as missing; the rest say once, few, many or name a class of expanded clone.

j_gene	d_gene	abundance	v_gene	CDR3nt	CDR3aa
TRBJ1-1	NA	NA	TRBV4-1	TGCGCCAGCAGCAAAGGAGGGGGGAACACTGAAGCTTTCTTT	CASSKGGGNTEAFF
TRBJ2-7	TRBD2	many	TRBV5-1	TGCGCCAGCAGCGATATCCTAGCGGGAGGGCCGGGCGAGCAGTACTTC	CASSDILAGGPGEQYF
TRBJ2-1	NA	many	TRBV7-6	TGTGCCAGCAGCTTACTCGCCGGGAGCTCCTACAATGAGCAGTTCTTC	CASSLLAGSSYNEQFF
TRBJ2-1	NA	few	TRBV4-1	TGCGCCAGCAGCCAAGAAACGCAGTCGAACGGACAGGAGCAGTTCTTC	CASSQETQSNGQEQFF
TRBJ1-2	TRBD1	many	TRBV20-1	TGCAGTTCAACTCCTAGGACAGGGGGCTTTGGCTACACCTTC	CSSTPRTGGFGYTF
TRBJ2-7	TRBD2	many	TRBV4-1	TGCGCCAGCAGGCGGACTAGCTCGGGCGAGCAGTACTTC	CASRRTSSGEQYF
TRBJ2-3	NA	many	TRBV7-9	TGTGCCAGCAGCTTAGAGGGACCGCTGGGGCATACGCAGTATTTT	CASSLEGPLGHTQYF
TRBJ2-1	NA	many	TRBV29-1	TGCAGCGTTGATAGGCAGGGGTCGAAGTTCTTC	CSVDRQGSKFF
TRBJ1-2	NA	few	TRBV28	TGTGCCAGCAGTTTGCGGTCAGGGGACCGGGGCTACACCTTC	CASSLRSGDRGYTF
TRBJ2-5	NA	many	TRBV5-1	TGCGCCAGCAGCCGACCCGGGGAAGAGACCCAGTACTTC	CASSRPGEETQYF
TRBJ2-5	NA	many	TRBV15	TGTGCCACCGGGCGGCGGCAAGAGACCCAGTACTTC	CATGRRQETQYF
TRBJ2-7	NA	few	TRBV6-5	TGTGCCAGCAGTTACTCGTGGGACCTCACATATTACGAGCAGTACTTC	CASSYSWDLTYYEQYF
TRBJ2-3	TRBD1	NA	TRBV28	TGTGCCAGCAGTCCCCCCGGGACAGGGGGCGGGGATACGCAGTATTTT	CASSPPGTGGGDTQYF
TRBJ2-1	TRBD2	many	TRBV20-1	TGCAGTGCTAGGGAGATCGGGGGGGGCTCCTACAATGAGCAGTTCTTC	CSAREIGGGSYNEQFF
TRBJ2-7	TRBD1	many	TRBV12-3/TRBV12-4	TGTGCCAGCAGTCCCGGGACAGCCGCCAACGAGCAGTACTTC	CASSPGTAANEQYF
TRBJ2-1	TRBD2	NA	TRBV11-2	TGTGCCAGCAGCTGGGGACTAGCGGGAGCTATAACGTACAATGAGCAGTTCTTC	CASSWGLAGAITYNEQFF
TRBJ2-2	NA	many	TRBV13	TGTGCCAGCAGCTTAGAAGGGCTAGTTGGCCTCACCGGGGAGCTGTTTTTT	CASSLEGLVGLTGELFF
TRBJ2-3	TRBD1	NA	TRBV5-6	TGTGCTAGCAGCCCGAGGACAGGAGCGGCAGATACGCAGTATTTT	CASSPRTGAADTQYF
TRBJ2-5	TRBD1	few	TRBV7-9	TGTGCCAGCAGCATTCCGGGACAGCAAGAGACCCAGTACTTC	CASSIPGQQETQYF
TRBJ2-6	NA	NA	TRBV4-1	TGCGCCAGCAGCCAAGGATCCGGGACCGCTGGGGCCAACGTCCTGACTTTC	CASSQGSGTAGANVLTF
TRBJ2-7	NA	many	TRBV4-1	TGCGCCAGCAGCCAAGACCGGCTAGGATACGAGCAGTACTTC	CASSQDRLGYEQYF
TRBJ1-5	NA	NA	TRBV12-2	TGTGCAAGTCGCTTAGGAAGGGGGGGCAATCAGCCCCAGCATTTT	CASRLGRGGNQPQHF